This T cell receptor beta chain stems from a study of blood T cell repertoires in COVID-19. Germline V gene data show CDR1 as GTSNPN and CDR2 as SVGIG (reference sequence). This CDR3 is built from 13 residues. Libraries were prepared by immunoSEQ multiplex PCR; TCRdb keeps only in-frame clonotypes and omits some of them. The repertoire holds fewer than 200,000 clones, with approximately 91% as singletons. Of note for this clone: At one end the junction does not follow the germline gene, possibly because of a read error.

The clonotype originates from a man aged 18 to 29 with COVID-19, enrolled during active disease. The sample consisted of peripheral blood. This chain links TRBV30 with TRBJ1-4; possible D gene TRBD1, 6 bases. The CDR3 is CAWEDRDNEKLLF. DNA of the CDR3: TGTGCCTGGGAGGACAGAGATAATGAAAAACTGCTTTTT.